The next 29 T cell receptor beta chains were all read from a single sample in a study of resident and recirculating memory T cells in vitiligo. Profiled with immunoSEQ multiplex PCR; TCRdb holds only in-frame clones, not every one. This table has tens of thousands of clones, around 92% appearing once. The sample taken for sequencing was blood. These receptors were obtained from a male donor with vitiligo.

The rearrangement joins TRBV10-3 to TRBJ1-5; D gene unclear. Trimming removed 8 bases at V and 5 bases at J, with 10 bases between. The CDR3 extends over 12 amino acids. Germline CDR1 is ENHRY and CDR2 is SYGVKD. The CDR3 DNA is TGTGCCATCGGGCGGGGAGATCAGCCCCAGCATTTT. This sequence encodes CAIGRGDQPQHF.

The chain couples TRBV7-2 to TRBJ2-5; 12 bases map to TRBD2. Germline V gene data show CDR1 as SGHTA and CDR2 as FQGNSA. The length of the CDR3 is 16 residues. J lost 4 bases, V lost 1 base, and 4 bases had no gene match. The CDR3, as DNA: TGTGCCAGCAGCTTAGTGGGGGGACTAGCGGGAGAGACCCAGTACTTC. Encoded protein: CASSLVGGLAGETQYF. Full variable domain (outside the CDR3, taken from reference TRBV7-2 and TRBJ2-5): GAGVSQSPSNKVTEKGKDVELRCDPISGHTALYWYRQSLGQGLEFLIYFQGNSAPDKSGLPSDRFSAERTGGSVSTLTIQRTQQEDSAVYLCASSLVGGLAGETQYFGPGTRLLVL.

The chain couples TRBV28 to TRBJ1-4; a weak D match, TRBD1 (6 bases). The CDR3 is 16 amino acids. Germline-derived CDR1 and CDR2 are MDHEN and SYDVKM. The V end lost 7 bases, the J end lost 0 bases, and 15 bases lay between the germline ends. The CDR3 DNA follows: TGTGCCAGCAAGGACAGCGATCCTGCAACTAATGAAAAACTGTTTTTT. Translation: CASKDSDPATNEKLFF.

V is TRBV7-2 and J is TRBJ2-5; D gene uncertain. V shed 5 bases and J shed 6 bases, with 19 bases lying between them. Germline V lookup: CDR1 SGHTA, CDR2 FQGNSA. The CDR3 runs 15 residues. For the CDR3, the DNA is TGTGCCAGCAGCCCCCGGCCCGGTCTAGAGAAGACCCAGTACTTC. It specifies CASSPRPGLEKTQYF.

The chain recombines TRBV6-5 with TRBJ2-4; 7 bases are shared with TRBD1. The length of the CDR3 is 13 residues. With V trimmed by 8 bases and J by 8 bases, 9 bases remained unmatched. Germline CDR1 and CDR2: MNHEY and SVGAGI. The CDR3 is CASGQGERYIQYF. CDR3 bases: TGTGCCAGCGGGCAGGGGGAGCGTTACATTCAGTACTTC.

The J gene is TRBJ2-3, the V gene TRBV9; TRBD2 aligns across 7 bases. The CDR3 has 14 residues. From germline, CDR1 is SGDLS and CDR2 YYNGEE. J gave up 2 bases and V 3 bases, and 3 bases lay outside the gene matches. The CDR3 loop reads CASSGDYITDTQYF. The CDR3 DNA follows: TGTGCCAGCAGCGGGGACTATATCACAGATACGCAGTATTTT. Combining the CDR3 with reference TRBV9 and TRBJ2-3 gives the whole variable domain DSGVTQTPKHLITATGQRVTLRCSPRSGDLSVYWYQQSLDQGLQFLIQYYNGEERAKGNILERFSAQQFPDLHSELNLSSLELGDSALYFCASSGDYITDTQYFGPGTRLTVL.

J is TRBJ2-3 and V is TRBV7-9; tentatively, D is TRBD2 (5 bases). V was clipped by 1 base and J by 0 bases, with 14 bases between them. CDR3 length: 17 amino acids. Germline CDR1 SEHNR, CDR2 FQNEAQ (reference sequence). CDR3 amino acids: CASSLVAGSLSTDTQYF. The CDR3 coding sequence is TGTGCCAGCAGCTTAGTGGCGGGCTCTCTAAGCACAGATACGCAGTATTTT.

This chain joins TRBV5-1 and TRBJ2-5; the D is unclear. V lost 2 bases and J 2 bases, leaving 4 bases between the germline ends. This CDR3 has 12 residues. The V gene's germline CDR1 is SGHRS and CDR2 YFSETQ. Written as DNA, the CDR3 is TGCGCCAGCAGCTTCGGTCAAGAGACCCAGTACTTC. Translated: CASSFGQETQYF.

The rearrangement joins TRBV4-1 to TRBJ1-5, with 7 bases identical to TRBD1. Germline V lookup: CDR1 MGHRA, CDR2 YSYEKL. CDR3 size: 14 residues. Trimming at V came to 2 bases and at J to 7 bases, leaving 5 bases not matched to a gene. CDR3 in amino acids: CASSQTQGNQPQHF. The CDR3 nucleotides read TGCGCCAGCAGCCAAACACAGGGGAACCAGCCCCAGCATTTT.

The chain couples TRBV25-1 to TRBJ2-7; 9 bases agree with TRBD1. The CDR3 runs 16 residues. CDR1 and CDR2 from the germline V gene are MGHDK and SYGVNS. Germline trimming cut 4 bases from V and 0 bases from J; bases unmatched to any gene: 7. The CDR3 DNA sequence: TGTGCCAGCAGTGTCCTTCGGACAGGGGTCTCCTACGAGCAGTACTTC. It specifies CASSVLRTGVSYEQYF.

This chain links TRBV11-3 with TRBJ2-3, with D possibly being TRBD2 (6 bases). The V end lost 3 bases, the J end lost 2 bases, and 18 bases lay between the germline ends. Germline V gene data show CDR1 as SGHNT and CDR2 as YENEEA. This CDR3 spans 17 amino acids. CDR3 DNA: TGTGCCAGCAGCTTTAGGGCGAAGGGGACTTACACAGATACGCAGTATTTT. Translation gives CASSFRAKGTYTDTQYF.

The genes are TRBV28 and TRBJ1-1; possibly TRBD1 for D (5 bases). V lost 6 bases and J lost 4, with 12 bases in between. CDR3 size: 13 residues. The germline V gene encodes CDR1 MDHEN and CDR2 SYDVKM. In DNA, the CDR3 is TGTGCCAGCAGCCCCCAGGGTTTCACTGAAGCTTTCTTT. This codes for CASSPQGFTEAFF.

The J gene is TRBJ2-7, the V gene TRBV29-1, with TRBD1 matching 10 bases. The CDR3 covers 12 residues. The germline CDR1 and CDR2 sequences are SQVTM and ANQGSEA. V was pared by 3 bases and J by 9 bases, with 5 bases of the junction left unmatched. This CDR3 reads CSVDSTGGLQYF. CDR3 coding DNA: TGCAGCGTTGACTCGACAGGGGGCCTGCAGTACTTC.

This chain uses TRBV28 with TRBJ1-5; maybe TRBD1 (6 bases). The CDR3 loop spans 16 amino acids. Germline V gene lookup returns CDR1 MDHEN and CDR2 SYDVKM. The germline V and J ends were trimmed by 3 bases and 3 bases, with 15 bases remaining between them. As DNA, the CDR3 is TGTGCCAGCAGTTTTAGCGGGGGGCGGGTCAATCAGCCCCAGCATTTT. It is translated as CASSFSGGRVNQPQHF. The full variable domain, its missing parts supplied by reference TRBV28 and TRBJ1-5, is DVKVTQSSRYLVKRTGEKVFLECVQDMDHENMFWYRQDPGLGLRLIYFSYDVKMKEKGDIPEGYSVSREKKERFSLILESASTNQTSMYLCASSFSGGRVNQPQHFGDGTRLSIL.

This rearrangement joins TRBV28 to TRBJ2-7, with a possible D match to TRBD2 (6 bases). Germline-derived CDR1 and CDR2 are MDHEN and SYDVKM. The CDR3 sequence is 15 residues long. Trimming removed 3 bases at V and 6 bases at J, with 18 bases between. CDR3 sequence reads: CASSFWSGSPSEQYF. The CDR3 DNA follows: TGTGCCAGCAGTTTTTGGTCCGGGAGTCCCAGCGAGCAGTACTTC.

This chain uses TRBV7-2 with TRBJ2-1; TRBD2 agrees at 15 bases. There are 15 residues in the CDR3. Germline CDR1 reads SGHTA; CDR2 reads FQGNSA. J lost 10 bases, V lost 5 bases, and 6 bases had no gene match. The CDR3 sequence: CASSPGLAGGREQFF. CDR3 bases: TGTGCCAGCAGCCCCGGACTAGCGGGAGGGAGGGAGCAGTTCTTC.

The V and J genes are TRBV5-6 and TRBJ1-2; TRBD1 matches 10 bases. With 4 bases clipped from V and 5 bases from J, the junction kept 5 bases outside the gene matches. The CDR3 is made up of 14 amino acids. From germline, CDR1 is SGHDT and CDR2 YYEEEE. The CDR3 DNA follows: TGTGCCAGCAGCCCCGGGACAGGGGTTTATGGCTACACCTTC. Amino acid sequence: CASSPGTGVYGYTF. The whole variable domain, remainder taken from reference TRBV5-6 and TRBJ1-2, is DAGVTQSPTHLIKTRGQQVTLRCSPKSGHDTVSWYQQALGQGPQFIFQYYEEEERQRGNFPDRFSGHQFPNYSSELNVNALLLGDSALYLCASSPGTGVYGYTFGSGTRLTVV.

The chain uses TRBV5-6 and TRBJ1-2; 8 nucleotides line up with TRBD1. The CDR3 is made up of 14 amino acids. CDR1 is SGHDT, CDR2 YYEEEE, per germline. V lost 2 bases, J lost 7 bases, and 7 bases stayed unmatched. In DNA form, the CDR3 reads TGTGCCAGCAGCTTCAGGGGGCGGCCGACTGGCTACACCTTC. It is translated as CASSFRGRPTGYTF.

The CDR3 coding sequence is TGCGCCAGCAGCGTGGGGACTAGCGGGAGGGCCCACGAGCAGTACTTC. Protein: CASSVGTSGRAHEQYF. The gene calls are TRBV5-1 and TRBJ2-7, with 16 bases that match TRBD2. This CDR3 is built from 16 residues. Germline lookup yields CDR1 SGHRS and CDR2 YFSETQ. Unmatched junction bases numbered 6, after V lost 4 bases and J lost 5 bases.

The gene calls are TRBV14 and TRBJ2-7; 12 nucleotides match TRBD2. This CDR3 is 15 amino acids long. Germline V gene data show CDR1 as SGHDN and CDR2 as FVKESK. V trimming: 1 base; J trimming: 4 bases; junction bases outside the gene matches: 2. This CDR3 reads CASSQALAGGYEQYF. CDR3 coding DNA: TGTGCCAGCAGCCAAGCACTAGCGGGAGGATACGAGCAGTACTTC.

The V gene is TRBV11-2, the J gene TRBJ2-5; 7 positions match TRBD2. The CDR3 has 13 amino acids. Germline CDR1 reads SGHAT; CDR2 reads FQNNGV. Trimming at V came to 0 bases and at J to 5 bases, leaving 0 bases not matched to a gene. CDR3 nucleotide sequence: TGTGCCAGCAGCTTAGAGCGGGAGGAGACCCAGTACTTC. This encodes CASSLEREETQYF.

The J gene is TRBJ2-7, the V gene TRBV5-1; 9 positions agree with TRBD2. V lost 0 bases and J lost 4; bases outside the gene matches: 5. Germline values: CDR1 SGHRS, CDR2 YFSETQ. The CDR3 consists of 15 residues. CDR3 sequence reads: CASSLAGGGGYEQYF. DNA of the CDR3: TGCGCCAGCAGCTTGGCGGGCGGGGGGGGATACGAGCAGTACTTC.

The J gene is TRBJ2-3, the V gene TRBV18; D possibly corresponds to TRBD2 (6 bases). Trimming removed 2 bases at V and 5 bases at J, with 11 bases between. The CDR3 has 14 amino acids. Germline V gene data show CDR1 as KGHSH and CDR2 as LQKENI. The CDR3 here is CASSPSGEEDTQYF. DNA for the CDR3: TGTGCCAGCTCACCATCCGGGGAGGAAGATACGCAGTATTTT.

The J gene is TRBJ1-4, the V gene TRBV4-3; 8 bases map to TRBD1. The CDR3 is made up of 15 amino acids. V lost 1 base, J lost 7 bases, and 5 bases stayed unmatched. Germline V lookup: CDR1 LGHNA, CDR2 YSLEER. The CDR3 coding sequence is TGCGCCAGCAGCCAAGTGAGAACAGGGGGTGAAAAACTGTTTTTT. Protein product: CASSQVRTGGEKLFF.

The CDR3, as DNA: TGTGCCAGCCGGTTTGGCGGGTCCCATGGCTACACCTTC. Its protein product is CASRFGGSHGYTF. J is TRBJ1-2 and V is TRBV9; D not certain. Germline V lookup: CDR1 SGDLS, CDR2 YYNGEE. This CDR3 spans 13 amino acids. Between the trimmed V and J ends, which lost 7 bases and 6 bases, there was a span of 16 bases.

This sequence joins TRBV6-4 and TRBJ2-3; D remains unclear. The ends were cut back, 3 bases at V and 1 base at J, with 11 bases in the middle. The germline CDR1 and CDR2 sequences are MRHNA and SNTAGT. The CDR3 runs 15 residues. CDR3 bases: TGTGCCAGCAGTGATTCCCCCCTCGGCACAGATACGCAGTATTTT. Its protein product is CASSDSPLGTDTQYF.

The chain combines TRBV5-6 with TRBJ2-4; D gene uncertain. Per germline, CDR1 SGHDT and CDR2 YYEEEE. There are 14 residues in the CDR3. The ends were cut back, 2 bases at V and 3 bases at J, with 9 bases in the middle. The CDR3, as DNA: TGTGCCAGCAGCTTCGGCTCGGGCAAAAACATTCAGTACTTC. Translating gives CASSFGSGKNIQYF.

The CDR3 loop reads CASSSRGSLQWGYTF. The CDR3 coding sequence is TGTGCCAGCAGTTCTAGGGGGTCATTACAGTGGGGCTACACCTTC. V and J are TRBV28 and TRBJ1-2, with D perhaps matching TRBD1 (6 bases). Trimming removed 4 bases at V and 8 bases at J, with 20 bases between. Per the germline V gene, CDR1 is MDHEN and CDR2 is SYDVKM. This CDR3 comprises 15 residues.

The V call is TRBV5-1, the J call TRBJ2-2, with 7 bases aligning to TRBD2. Germline V lookup: CDR1 SGHRS, CDR2 YFSETQ. The CDR3 contains 16 residues. Trimming cost V 0 bases and J 3 bases; bases outside gene matches: 5. The DNA of the CDR3 is TGCGCCAGCAGCTTGGTAGGAACTAGCGACACCGGGGAGCTGTTTTTT. Translating gives CASSLVGTSDTGELFF.